The present T cell receptor beta chain was sequenced within a study of CD8+CD57+ T cells in acquired aplastic anemia. Individuals selected for sequencing had exhibited CD8+CD57+ cell expansion on flow cytometry. With regard to this clonotype: The DNA is left out, because the CDR3 cannot be placed on it with certainty; the CDR3 is given as TCRdb lists it.

Genomic DNA, serving as template, underwent TCR beta VDJ and CDR3 profiling. TCRdb recomputed calls from the reads with MiXCR, one row per CDR3 protein. The sample yields more than 150,000 distinct CDR3 sequences, around 43% seen once. The sequencing sample was made of sorted CD4+, CD8+, or CD8+CD57+ T cells (not recorded which) from PBMCs. This clonotype was sampled from a human donor with aplastic anemia.

CDR3 sequence reads: CASSLVGQGAYEQHF. V usage is TRBV7-2 and J usage is TRBJ2-7; the table's TRBD1 call for D was not verified on the DNA. Per germline, CDR1 SGHTA and CDR2 FQGNSA. The CDR3 spans 15 residues, counting both ends.